This T cell receptor beta chain was recovered during a study of blood T cell repertoires in COVID-19. Produced via immunoSEQ multiplex PCR; TCRdb's table is partial and in-frame only. The sample comprises about 280,000 clones, 85% to 90% of which are singletons, and about 10% rests with the top ten. The V gene's germline CDR1 is WNHNN and CDR2 SYGVQD (reference sequence). Trimming left V 5 bases short and J 3 bases short, with 11 bases between. CDR3 length equals 14 residues. The chain has TRBV10-1 and TRBJ1-3; D is undetermined. This TCR derives from a woman between 25 and 40 years old with COVID-19, enrolled during active disease. Sequenced input: peripheral blood. CDR3: CASSPGFGGNTIYF. DNA of the CDR3: TGCGCCAGCAGTCCGGGTTTCGGTGGAAACACCATATATTTT.